The next 18 T cell receptor beta chains were all read from a single sample in a study of shared clonotypes between healthy human individuals. Repertoires were generated with immunoSEQ multiplex PCR, while TCRdb's copy carries only in-frame clones and drops some. The sample holds about 2.4 million clones, 90% to 95% seen once. Sequencing used naive CD4+ T cells from PBMCs. Specified subset: CD45RA+ positively selected. The receptor set was obtained from a man between 18 and 35 years old in good health. Some clones in this sample may be carry-over from other donors' samples.

Worth noting for this clone: Other DNA sequences in this sample translate to the same CDR3. V is TRBV6-4 and J is TRBJ2-3; the D is unclear. Germline-derived CDR1 and CDR2 are MRHNA and SNTAGT. This CDR3 spans 12 amino acids. Trimming took 0 bases from V and 4 from J, leaving 2 bases between them. CDR3 protein: CASSDSSDTQYF. In DNA, the CDR3 is TGTGCCAGCAGTGACTCATCAGATACGCAGTATTTT.

This chain uses TRBV7-2 with TRBJ2-7; weak D call: TRBD2 (7 bases). Deletions cut 4 bases from V and 7 bases from J, with 17 bases between. This CDR3 has 14 residues. Germline assignment: CDR1 SGHTA and CDR2 FQGNSA. CDR3 DNA: TGTGCCAGCAGCTCTAATCGGGGGGCGAGGGAGCAGTACTTC. It encodes CASSSNRGAREQYF.

The V and J genes are TRBV7-7 and TRBJ2-5; possible D gene TRBD2, 6 bases. The germline gives CDR1 SSHAT, CDR2 FNYEAQ (reference sequence). CDR3 length equals 13 residues. V dropped 2 bases and J dropped 5 bases, with 9 bases sitting between them. The CDR3 bases are TGTGCCAGCAGCTTAAGGGAGGAGGAGACCCAGTACTTC. This codes for CASSLREEETQYF.

The chain links TRBV4-1 to TRBJ1-2; maybe TRBD1 (5 bases). This CDR3 is 18 amino acids long. Trimming took 4 bases from V and 4 from J, leaving 25 bases between them. The germline CDR1 and CDR2 sequences are MGHRA and YSYEKL. CDR3 sequence (DNA): TGCGCCAGCAGCCCCGGGGGGGACCGGTTTGGGGTTTTCTATGGCTACACCTTC. It codes for CASSPGGDRFGVFYGYTF.

J is TRBJ2-1 and V is TRBV10-1; 7 positions match TRBD1. The germline V gene encodes CDR1 WNHNN and CDR2 SYGVQD (reference sequence). The CDR3 spans 14 residues. With V trimmed by 5 bases and J by 6 bases, 7 bases remained unmatched. The CDR3 loop reads CASSPGQNPNEQFF. In nucleotides, the CDR3 is TGCGCCAGCAGTCCGGGACAGAACCCCAATGAGCAGTTCTTC.

The chain links TRBV7-2 to TRBJ2-7; 9 bases map to TRBD2. Germline CDR1 SGHTA, CDR2 FQGNSA. The trim removed 5 bases at V and 0 bases at J, leaving 5 bases unmatched. The CDR3 covers 15 residues. CDR3 DNA: TGTGCCAGCAGCGCATCTAGCGGGACCTCCTACGAGCAGTACTTC. This translates into CASSASSGTSYEQYF.

This clone has more than one count but fewer than ten. Other DNA sequences in the same sample also yield this CDR3. The V and J genes are TRBV30 and TRBJ1-5, with unresolved D. V dropped 0 bases and J dropped 5 bases, with 8 bases sitting between them. The germline gives CDR1 GTSNPN, CDR2 SVGIG (reference sequence). The CDR3 is made up of 13 amino acids. Here the CDR3 DNA reads TGTGCCTGGAGTGTACTCGGGGATCAGCCCCAGCATTTT. Its protein product is CAWSVLGDQPQHF.

The chain carries TRBV28 and TRBJ2-5; maybe TRBD2 (6 bases). Germline V gives CDR1 MDHEN, CDR2 SYDVKM. Trimming shortened V by 6 bases and J by 2 bases, and 22 bases separated the two germline ends. The CDR3 covers 17 residues. The CDR3 loop reads CASSPWGSGAYQETQYF. The CDR3, as DNA: TGTGCCAGCAGCCCCTGGGGTAGCGGAGCTTATCAAGAGACCCAGTACTTC.

The V gene is TRBV7-9, the J gene TRBJ1-2; D gene unclear. Germline V gene lookup returns CDR1 SEHNR and CDR2 FQNEAQ (reference sequence). The CDR3 is 13 amino acids. Trimming removed 2 bases from V and 4 bases from J, with 8 bases in between. CDR3: CASSLPDFYGYTF. CDR3 nucleotide sequence: TGTGCCAGCAGCTTACCTGACTTCTATGGCTACACCTTC.

V is TRBV9 and J is TRBJ1-2; 9 bases match TRBD1. Germline V gene sequence: CDR1 SGDLS, CDR2 YYNGEE. This CDR3 spans 15 amino acids. J gave up 6 bases and V 4 bases, and 10 bases lay outside the gene matches. The CDR3 nucleotides are TGTGCCAGCAGCACCCTAACAGGGGGCGCGGATGGCTACACCTTC. Translating gives CASSTLTGGADGYTF.

The CDR3, as DNA: TGTGCCAGCAGTGCTAACAGGGAAATGAGCAATCAGCCCCAGCATTTT. It translates to CASSANREMSNQPQHF. This chain connects TRBV6-1 to TRBJ1-5, with D perhaps matching TRBD1 (6 bases). Per germline, CDR1 MNHNS and CDR2 SASEGT. The V end lost 4 bases, the J end lost 1 base, and 14 bases lay between the germline ends. CDR3 length: 16 residues.

In its sample, this clone was seen once. The rearrangement uses TRBV5-4 and TRBJ1-1; tentative D call: TRBD1 (6 bases). The V and J ends lost 5 bases and 3 bases respectively, with 11 bases between them. The CDR3 sequence is 13 residues long. CDR1 SGHNT and CDR2 YYREEE come from the germline V gene (reference sequence). CDR3 protein: CASRWGPDTEAFF. CDR3 sequence (DNA): TGTGCCAGCAGATGGGGGCCTGACACTGAAGCTTTCTTT.

The chain recombines TRBV30 with TRBJ2-7; a weak D match, TRBD2 (6 bases). Germline V lookup: CDR1 GTSNPN, CDR2 SVGIG (reference sequence). The CDR3 length is 13 residues. Trimming stripped 0 bases from V and 7 bases from J, with 13 bases between. In DNA, the CDR3 is TGTGCCTGGAGTGTCGGAGGGCGTGGAGAGCAGTACTTC. Amino acids: CAWSVGGRGEQYF.

The chain links TRBV30 to TRBJ2-1; 9 nucleotides match TRBD2. The CDR3 spans 14 residues. With V trimmed by 2 bases and J by 4 bases, 3 bases remained unmatched. The germline CDR1 and CDR2 sequences are GTSNPN and SVGIG (reference sequence). This CDR3 reads CAWSRSGGYNEQFF. CDR3 nucleotides: TGTGCCTGGAGTCGTAGCGGGGGTTACAATGAGCAGTTCTTC.

V gene TRBV2 combines with J gene TRBJ2-7; 9 positions match TRBD1. CDR3 length: 13 amino acids. The trim removed 6 bases at V and 2 bases at J, leaving 2 bases unmatched. Germline CDR1 SNHLY, CDR2 FYNNEI. CDR3 sequence reads: CASRGTGPYEQYF. In DNA, the CDR3 is TGTGCCAGCAGAGGGACAGGGCCCTACGAGCAGTACTTC.

The chain is built from TRBV28 and TRBJ2-5; D gene uncertain. Germline CDR1 is MDHEN and CDR2 is SYDVKM. V lost 6 bases and J 4 bases, leaving 9 bases between the germline ends. The CDR3 spans 12 residues. The CDR3 DNA reads TGTGCCAGCAGCACCCCCCCAGAGACCCAGTACTTC. This translates into CASSTPPETQYF.

CDR3 residues: CASSQGGGGYNEQFF. In DNA, the CDR3 is TGTGCCAGCAGCCAAGGCGGCGGCGGTTACAATGAGCAGTTCTTC. V usage is TRBV7-7 and J usage is TRBJ2-1, with D hard to call. Trimming took off 5 bases at V and 4 bases at J, with 15 bases between the two ends. Germline lookup yields CDR1 SSHAT and CDR2 FNYEAQ (reference sequence). The CDR3 has 15 residues. The complete variable domain, with remaining parts taken from reference TRBV7-7 and TRBJ2-1, reads GAGVSQSPRYKVTKRGQDVTLRCDPISSHATLYWYQQALGQGPEFLTYFNYEAQPDKSGLPSDRFSAERPEGSISTLTIQRTEQRDSAMYRCASSQGGGGYNEQFFGPGTRLTVL.

The gene calls are TRBV30 and TRBJ2-5; weak D call: TRBD1 (5 bases). The DNA end favors TRBJ2-7, so the J call may be wrong. Per the germline V gene, CDR1 is GTSNPN and CDR2 is SVGIG (reference sequence). The CDR3 runs to 15 residues. The CDR3 DNA sequence: TGTGCCTGGGAATCACGAGGACATCTCTCCTACGAGCAGTACTTC. Amino acids: CAWESRGHLSYEQYF.